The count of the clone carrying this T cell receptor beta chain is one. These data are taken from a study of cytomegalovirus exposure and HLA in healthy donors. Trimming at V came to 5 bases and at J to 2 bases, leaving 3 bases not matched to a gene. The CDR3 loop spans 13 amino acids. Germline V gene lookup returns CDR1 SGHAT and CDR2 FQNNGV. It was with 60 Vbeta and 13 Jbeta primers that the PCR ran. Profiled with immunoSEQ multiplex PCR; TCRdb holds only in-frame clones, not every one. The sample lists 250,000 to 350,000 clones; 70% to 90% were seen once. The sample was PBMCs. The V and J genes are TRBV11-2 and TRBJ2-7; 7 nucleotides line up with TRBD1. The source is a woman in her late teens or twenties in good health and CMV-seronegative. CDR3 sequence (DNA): TGTGCCAGCAGCCCCGACAGGGCCTACGAGCAGTACTTC. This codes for CASSPDRAYEQYF. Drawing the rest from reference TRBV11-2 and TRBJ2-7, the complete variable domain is EAGVAQSPRYKIIEKRQSVAFWCNPISGHATLYWYQQILGQGPKLLIQFQNNGVVDDSQLPKDRFSAERLKGVDSTLKIQPAKLEDSAVYLCASSPDRAYEQYFGPGTRLTVT.